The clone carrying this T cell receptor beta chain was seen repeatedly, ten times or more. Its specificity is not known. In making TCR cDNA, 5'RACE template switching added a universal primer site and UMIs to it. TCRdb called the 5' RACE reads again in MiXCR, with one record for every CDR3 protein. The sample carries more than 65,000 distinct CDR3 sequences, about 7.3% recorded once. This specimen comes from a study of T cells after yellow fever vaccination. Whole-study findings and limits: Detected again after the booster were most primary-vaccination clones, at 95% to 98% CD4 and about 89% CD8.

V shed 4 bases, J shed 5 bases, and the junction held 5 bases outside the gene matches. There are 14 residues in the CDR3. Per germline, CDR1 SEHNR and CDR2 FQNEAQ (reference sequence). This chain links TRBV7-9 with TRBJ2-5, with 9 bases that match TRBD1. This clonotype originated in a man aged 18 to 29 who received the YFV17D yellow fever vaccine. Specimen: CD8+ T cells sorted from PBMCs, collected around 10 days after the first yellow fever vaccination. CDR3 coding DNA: TGTGCCAGCAGCTCCACAGGGGGCGAGGAGACCCAGTACTTC. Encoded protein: CASSSTGGEETQYF.